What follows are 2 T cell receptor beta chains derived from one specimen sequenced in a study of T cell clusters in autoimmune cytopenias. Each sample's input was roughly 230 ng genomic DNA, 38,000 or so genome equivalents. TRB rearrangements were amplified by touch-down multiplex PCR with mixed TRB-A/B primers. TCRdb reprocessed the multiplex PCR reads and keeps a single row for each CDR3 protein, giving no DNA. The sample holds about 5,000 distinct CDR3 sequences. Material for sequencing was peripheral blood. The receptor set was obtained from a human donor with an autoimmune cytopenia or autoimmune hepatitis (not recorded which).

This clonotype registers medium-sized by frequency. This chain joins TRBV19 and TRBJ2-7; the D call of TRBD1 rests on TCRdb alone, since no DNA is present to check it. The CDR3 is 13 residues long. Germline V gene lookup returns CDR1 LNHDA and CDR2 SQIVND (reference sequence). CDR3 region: CASSFGTRYEQYF.

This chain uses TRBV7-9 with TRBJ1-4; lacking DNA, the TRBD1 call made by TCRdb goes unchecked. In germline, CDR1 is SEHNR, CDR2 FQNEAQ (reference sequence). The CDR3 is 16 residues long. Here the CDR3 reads CASTPGEGSSNEKLFF.